The next 6 T cell receptor beta chains were all read from a single sample in a study of shared clonotypes between healthy human individuals. Profiled with immunoSEQ multiplex PCR; TCRdb holds only in-frame clones, not every one. The sample contains 400,000 to 600,000 clones, 75% to 80% of which appear only once. Sequenced: PBMCs. These receptor sequences come from a middle-aged woman in good health. Some clones in this sample may be carry-over from other donors' samples.

This clone has just a few counts. The chain is built from TRBV7-8 and TRBJ2-1; weak D call: TRBD2 (5 bases). The germline CDR1 and CDR2 sequences are SGHVS and FQNEAQ. The CDR3 is 16 residues long. Trimming pared 0 bases from V and 7 bases from J, leaving 16 bases between. The CDR3 bases are TGTGCCAGCAGCTTAGCGTCCCTACCCCCGGGGAATGAGCAGTTCTTC. Translated, it gives CASSLASLPPGNEQFF.

The V gene is TRBV5-6, the J gene TRBJ2-1; D may correspond to TRBD1 or TRBD2 (5 bases each). The ends were cut back, 4 bases at V and 7 bases at J, with 21 bases in the middle. Germline-derived CDR1 and CDR2 are SGHDT and YYEEEE. This CDR3 is built from 16 residues. The CDR3 DNA sequence: TGTGCCAGCAGCCCGGTAGGGGTCACCTCGGGGAATGAGCAGTTCTTC. It codes for CASSPVGVTSGNEQFF.

The J gene is TRBJ2-1, the V gene TRBV5-1; possibly TRBD1 for D (5 bases). Trimming pared 0 bases from V and 6 bases from J, leaving 16 bases between. The CDR3 totals 16 residues. Germline V gives CDR1 SGHRS, CDR2 YFSETQ. Written as DNA, the CDR3 is TGCGCCAGCAGCTTGGCTGTGGGGCGCACAGTCAATGAGCAGTTCTTC. Protein product: CASSLAVGRTVNEQFF.

The chain combines TRBV29-1 with TRBJ2-3, with 9 nucleotides matching TRBD1. The V segment lost 0 bases and the J segment 3 bases; nucleotides outside the gene matches: 7. The CDR3 extends over 16 amino acids. Per the germline V gene, CDR1 is SQVTM and CDR2 is ANQGSEA. CDR3 nucleotides: TGCAGCGTTGAAGACCCGGACAGGGGCCATACAGATACGCAGTATTTT. Protein: CSVEDPDRGHTDTQYF.

The V and J genes are TRBV5-5 and TRBJ1-3; 7 bases fit TRBD1. From germline, CDR1 is SGHKS and CDR2 YYEKEE (reference sequence). This CDR3 comprises 14 residues. Germline trimming cut 5 bases from V and 5 bases from J; bases unmatched to any gene: 7. The CDR3: CASRYTGERNTIYF. The CDR3 DNA reads as TGTGCCAGCAGATACACAGGGGAACGAAACACCATATATTTT.

The chain carries TRBV7-9 and TRBJ1-2, with no clear D. Trimming pared 0 bases from V and 7 bases from J, leaving 6 bases between. Germline CDR1 SEHNR, CDR2 FQNEAQ (reference sequence). The CDR3 length is 12 residues. The CDR3 sequence is CASSLAKVGYTF. The CDR3 nucleotides are TGTGCCAGCAGCTTAGCTAAGGTTGGCTACACCTTC.